This TCR beta chain was sequenced in a study of blood T cell repertoires in COVID-19. Study-wide background: Sources were T cells, B-cell-depleted T cells, or PBMCs; the material itself was cDNA or gDNA.

Source study methods: Scientists estimated how many nucleated cells there were by amplifying reference gene primers. Produced via immunoSEQ multiplex PCR; TCRdb's table is partial and in-frame only. That table is the source of V, J and clone size, and D and trimming were worked out from the DNA. The sample holds 85,000 to 120,000 clones; around 90% are singletons and the top ten take roughly 4.2%. This CDR3 has 11 residues. The V gene's germline CDR1 is SGHTA and CDR2 FQGNSA. V lost 5 bases and J 7 bases, leaving 8 bases between the germline ends. The sequenced material came from peripheral blood. The TCR comes from a man between 18 and 35 years old with acute or convalescent COVID-19. The gene calls are TRBV7-2 and TRBJ1-2; maybe TRBD1 (5 bases). CDR3 region: CASSRQTGYTF. CDR3 DNA sequence: TGTGCCAGCAGCCGACAGACTGGCTACACCTTC.